This is a list of T cell receptor beta chains from one sample in a study of tumor and adjacent non-tumor tissue in lung cancer. TCRdb processed the multiplex PCR reads anew with MiXCR; each CDR3 protein has one entry. The sample lists under 100,000 distinct CDR3 sequences, around two thirds occurring once. The specimen sequenced was lung tumor tissue. These receptors originate from a man between 65 and 85 years old with non-small cell lung cancer. Each CDR3 is given with its conserved first and last residue. D genes are given only for firm matches. Size is omitted from some rows. Given values are once, few, many or a class for expanded clones.

clone_size d_call j_call v_call cdr3_nt cdr3_aa
NA NA TRBJ2-7 TRBV27 TGTGCCAGCAGTTTGGCCAGAGGCTACGAGCAGTACTTC CASSLARGYEQYF
NA TRBD2 TRBJ2-1 TRBV5-1 TGCGCCAGCAAGGGAGGGTGGTCCTACAATGAGCTGTTCTTC CASKGGWSYNELFF
NA TRBD1 TRBJ1-5 TRBV5-5 TGTGTCCGCAGTCCCCAGGTTAGGCAGGGGGTGAGACAGCCCCAGCATTTT CVRSPQVRQGVRQPQHF
NA NA TRBJ2-7 TRBV11-2 TGTGCCAGCAGCTTAGACCCAGGGTACGAGTACTACTTC CASSLDPGYEYYF
NA NA TRBJ1-5 TRBV6-1 TGTGCCAGCAGCGAGAACCCCAGGGGTGGGGCCAATGAGCCCCAGCATTTT CASSENPRGGANEPQHF
many NA TRBJ2-5 TRBV6-6 TGTGCCAGCAGTTACGGGGTTCAAAGAGGGGAGACCCAGTACTTC CASSYGVQRGETQYF
NA NA TRBJ1-2 TRBV11-2 TGTGACAGCAGCCCCCGACCTAACTATGGCTACACCTTC CDSSPRPNYGYTF
NA TRBD2 TRBJ2-1 TRBV20-1 TGCGGTGTTAGCCTGACTAGCGGGAGGATCGGTGAGCAGTTCTTC CGVSLTSGRIGEQFF
NA NA TRBJ2-5 TRBV11-1 TGTGCCAGCAGCCCAGGGGATGAGACCCAGTACTTC CASSPGDETQYF
NA TRBD1 TRBJ2-4 TRBV5-1 TGCGCCAGCAGCCCGCGGACAGGGGGATATGAAAACATTCAGTACTTC CASSPRTGGYENIQYF
NA NA TRBJ2-7 TRBV13 TGTGCCAGCAGGAGGTGGCTGAGTGTTGTGCAGTACTTC CASRRWLSVVQYF
NA NA TRBJ1-1 TRBV6-2/TRBV6-3 TGTGCCAACAGATACAAGGGCGCGGACACTGAAGCTTTCTTT CANRYKGADTEAFF
NA NA TRBJ2-6 TRBV5-1 TGCGCCAGCTACCGAAACAGGGAAATCTTAGGGGCCAACGTCCTGACTTTC CASYRNREILGANVLTF